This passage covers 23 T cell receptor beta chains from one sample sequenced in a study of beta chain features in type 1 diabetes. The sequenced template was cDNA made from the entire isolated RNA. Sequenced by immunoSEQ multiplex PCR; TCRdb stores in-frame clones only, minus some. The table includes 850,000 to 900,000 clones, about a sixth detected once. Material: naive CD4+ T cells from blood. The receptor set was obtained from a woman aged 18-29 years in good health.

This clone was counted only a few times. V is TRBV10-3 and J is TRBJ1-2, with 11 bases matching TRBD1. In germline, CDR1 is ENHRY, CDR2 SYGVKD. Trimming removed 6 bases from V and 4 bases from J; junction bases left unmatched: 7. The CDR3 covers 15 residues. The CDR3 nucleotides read TGTGCCATCAGCAAGGGACAGGGGGAGACCTATGGCTACACCTTC. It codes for CAISKGQGETYGYTF.

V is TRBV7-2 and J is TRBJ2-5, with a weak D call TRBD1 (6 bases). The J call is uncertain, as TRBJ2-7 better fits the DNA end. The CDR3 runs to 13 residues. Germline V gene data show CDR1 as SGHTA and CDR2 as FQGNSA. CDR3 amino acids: CASSRTASYEQYF. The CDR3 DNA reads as TGTGCCAGCAGCCGGACAGCCTCCTACGAGCAGTACTTC.

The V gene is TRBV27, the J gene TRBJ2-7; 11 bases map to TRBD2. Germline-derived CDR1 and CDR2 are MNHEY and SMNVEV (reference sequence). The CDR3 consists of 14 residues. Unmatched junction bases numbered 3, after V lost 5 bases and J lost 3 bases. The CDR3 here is CASSASGRNYEQYF. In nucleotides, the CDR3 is TGTGCCAGCAGTGCTAGCGGGAGGAACTACGAGCAGTACTTC.

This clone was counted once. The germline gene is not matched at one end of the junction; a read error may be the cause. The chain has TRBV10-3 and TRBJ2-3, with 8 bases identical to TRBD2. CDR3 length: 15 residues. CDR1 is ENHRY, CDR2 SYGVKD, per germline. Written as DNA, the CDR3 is TGTGCCATCACTGAGACTAGCGCGGGAGTAGATACGCAGTATTTT. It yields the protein CAITETSAGVDTQYF.

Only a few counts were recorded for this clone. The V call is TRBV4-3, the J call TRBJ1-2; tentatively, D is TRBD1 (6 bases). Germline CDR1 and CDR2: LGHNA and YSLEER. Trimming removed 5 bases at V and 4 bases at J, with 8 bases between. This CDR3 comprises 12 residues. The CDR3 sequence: CASSGQSYGYTF. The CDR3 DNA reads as TGCGCCAGCAGCGGACAGTCCTATGGCTACACCTTC.

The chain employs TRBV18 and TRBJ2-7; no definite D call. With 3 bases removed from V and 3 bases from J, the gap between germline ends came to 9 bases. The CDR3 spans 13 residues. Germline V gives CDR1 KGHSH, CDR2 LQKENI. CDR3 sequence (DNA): TGTGCCAGCTCACCTCGAGGTGACTACGAGCAGTACTTC. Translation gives CASSPRGDYEQYF.

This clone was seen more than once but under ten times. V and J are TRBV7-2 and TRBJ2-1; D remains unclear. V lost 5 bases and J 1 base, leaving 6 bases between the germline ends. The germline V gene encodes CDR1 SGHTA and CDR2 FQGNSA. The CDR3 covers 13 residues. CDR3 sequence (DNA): TGTGCCAGCAGCCAGTCGTCCTACAATGAGCAGTTCTTC. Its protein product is CASSQSSYNEQFF.

The CDR3 DNA follows: TGTGCCAGCAGCTTTCAACCGGGACCCCGTAATGAGCAGTTCTTC. Its translation: CASSFQPGPRNEQFF. This sequence joins TRBV5-6 and TRBJ2-1; D possibly uses TRBD1 or TRBD2 (5 bases each). Trimming took off 2 bases at V and 7 bases at J, with 16 bases between the two ends. CDR3 length equals 15 residues. The germline CDR1 and CDR2 sequences are SGHDT and YYEEEE.

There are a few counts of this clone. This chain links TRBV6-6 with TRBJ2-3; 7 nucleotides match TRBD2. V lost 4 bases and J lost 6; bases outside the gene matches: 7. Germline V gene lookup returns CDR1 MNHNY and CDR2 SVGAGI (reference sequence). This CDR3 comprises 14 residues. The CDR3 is CASSFASGGDTQYF. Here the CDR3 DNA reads TGTGCCAGCAGTTTCGCTAGCGGAGGGGATACGCAGTATTTT.

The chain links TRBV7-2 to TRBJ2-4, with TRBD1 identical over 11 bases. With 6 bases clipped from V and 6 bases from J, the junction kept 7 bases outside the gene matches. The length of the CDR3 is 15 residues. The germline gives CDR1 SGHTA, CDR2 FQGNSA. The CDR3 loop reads CASRGSGQGGNIQYF. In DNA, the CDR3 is TGTGCCAGCAGAGGATCGGGACAGGGGGGAAACATTCAGTACTTC.

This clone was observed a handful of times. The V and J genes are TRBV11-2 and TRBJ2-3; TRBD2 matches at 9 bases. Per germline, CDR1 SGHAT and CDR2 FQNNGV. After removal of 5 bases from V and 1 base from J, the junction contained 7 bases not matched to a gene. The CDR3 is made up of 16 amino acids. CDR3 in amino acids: CASSPGVAGGTDTQYF. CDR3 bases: TGTGCCAGCAGCCCTGGGGTAGCGGGAGGCACAGATACGCAGTATTTT.

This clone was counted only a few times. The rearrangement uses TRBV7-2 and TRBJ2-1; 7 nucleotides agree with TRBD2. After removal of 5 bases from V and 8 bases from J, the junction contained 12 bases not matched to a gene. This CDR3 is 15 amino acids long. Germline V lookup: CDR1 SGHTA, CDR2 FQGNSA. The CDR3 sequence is CASSPGTTWAYEQFF. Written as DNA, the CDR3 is TGTGCCAGCAGCCCGGGGACTACCTGGGCCTATGAGCAGTTCTTC.

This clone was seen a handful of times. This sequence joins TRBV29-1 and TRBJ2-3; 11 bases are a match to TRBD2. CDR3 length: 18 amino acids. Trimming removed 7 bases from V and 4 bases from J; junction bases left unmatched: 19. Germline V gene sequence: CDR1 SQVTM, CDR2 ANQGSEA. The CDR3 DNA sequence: TGCAGCGGGATGGCCTGGGGACTACTAGCGGGAGTGGCAGATACGCAGTATTTT. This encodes CSGMAWGLLAGVADTQYF.

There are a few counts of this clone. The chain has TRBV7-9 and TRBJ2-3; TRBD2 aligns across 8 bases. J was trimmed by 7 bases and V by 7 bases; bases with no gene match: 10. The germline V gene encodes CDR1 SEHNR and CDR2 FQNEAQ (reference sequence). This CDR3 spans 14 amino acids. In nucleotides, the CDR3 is TGTGCCAGCACCGCCAGCGGGAGAGTCTATACGCAGTATTTT. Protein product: CASTASGRVYTQYF.

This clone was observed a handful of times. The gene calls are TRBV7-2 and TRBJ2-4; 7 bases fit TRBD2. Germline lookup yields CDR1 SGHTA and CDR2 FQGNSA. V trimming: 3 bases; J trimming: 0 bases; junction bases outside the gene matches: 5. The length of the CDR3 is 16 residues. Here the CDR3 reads CASSLRAGVAKNIQYF. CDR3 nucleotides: TGTGCCAGCAGCTTGCGCGCGGGAGTAGCCAAAAACATTCAGTACTTC.

The CDR3, as DNA: TGTGCCAGCAGCTTATATAGGTTCTTCGCGAACACCGGGGAGCTGTTTTTT. Protein product: CASSLYRFFANTGELFF. This chain links TRBV7-9 with TRBJ2-2, with D unresolved. This CDR3 has 17 amino acids. The germline gives CDR1 SEHNR, CDR2 FQNEAQ (reference sequence). V shed 2 bases and J shed 0 bases, with 13 bases lying between them.

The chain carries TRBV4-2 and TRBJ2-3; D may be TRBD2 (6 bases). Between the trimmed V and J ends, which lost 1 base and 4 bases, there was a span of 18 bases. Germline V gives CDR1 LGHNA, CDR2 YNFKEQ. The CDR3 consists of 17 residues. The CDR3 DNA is TGTGCCAGCAGCCAAGTCGGTGGACGGGAGCGGTCAGATACGCAGTATTTT. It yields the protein CASSQVGGRERSDTQYF.

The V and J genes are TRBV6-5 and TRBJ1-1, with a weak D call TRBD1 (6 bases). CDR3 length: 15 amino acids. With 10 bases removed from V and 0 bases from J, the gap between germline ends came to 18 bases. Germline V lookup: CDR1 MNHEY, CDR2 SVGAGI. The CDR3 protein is CATRFGGAMNTEAFF. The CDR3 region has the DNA TGTGCCACTCGATTTGGGGGGGCGATGAACACTGAAGCTTTCTTT.

The CDR3 loop reads CASSLMTSGGYNEQFF. The CDR3 bases are TGCGCCAGCAGCTTGATGACTAGCGGGGGGTACAATGAGCAGTTCTTC. The V and J genes are TRBV5-1 and TRBJ2-1, with 13 nucleotides matching TRBD2. The length of the CDR3 is 16 residues. V shed 1 base and J 4 bases; nucleotides not matched to a gene: 2. Germline lookup yields CDR1 SGHRS and CDR2 YFSETQ. Full variable domain (remainder filled in from reference TRBV5-1 and TRBJ2-1): KAGVTQTPRYLIKTRGQQVTLSCSPISGHRSVSWYQQTPGQGLQFLFEYFSETQRNKGNFPGRFSGRQFSNSRSEMNVSTLELGDSALYLCASSLMTSGGYNEQFFGPGTRLTVL.

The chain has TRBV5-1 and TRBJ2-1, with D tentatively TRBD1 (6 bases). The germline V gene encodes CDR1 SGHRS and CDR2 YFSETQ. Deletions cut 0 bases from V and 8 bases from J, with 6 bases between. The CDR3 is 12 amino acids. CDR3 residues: CASSLEGDEQFF. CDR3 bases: TGCGCCAGCAGCTTGGAGGGGGATGAGCAGTTCTTC.

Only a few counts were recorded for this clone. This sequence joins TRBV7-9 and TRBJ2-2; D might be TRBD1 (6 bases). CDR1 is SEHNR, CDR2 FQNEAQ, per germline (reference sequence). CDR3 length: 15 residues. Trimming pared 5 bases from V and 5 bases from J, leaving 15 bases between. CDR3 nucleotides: TGTGCCAGCAGCCGGACTCCAGGGGTAACCGGGGAGCTGTTTTTT. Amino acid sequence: CASSRTPGVTGELFF.

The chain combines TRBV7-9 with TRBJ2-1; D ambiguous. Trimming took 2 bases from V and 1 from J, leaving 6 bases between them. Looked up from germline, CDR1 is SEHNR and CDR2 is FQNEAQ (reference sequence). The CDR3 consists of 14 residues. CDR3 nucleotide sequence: TGTGCCAGCAGCTTATACATATCCTACAATGAGCAGTTCTTC. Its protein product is CASSLYISYNEQFF.

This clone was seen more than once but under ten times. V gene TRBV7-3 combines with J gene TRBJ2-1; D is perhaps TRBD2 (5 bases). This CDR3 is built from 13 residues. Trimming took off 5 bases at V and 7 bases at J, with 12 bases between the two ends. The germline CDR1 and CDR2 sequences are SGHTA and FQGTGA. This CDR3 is CASSPPGGNEQFF. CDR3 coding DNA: TGTGCCAGCAGCCCGCCGGGCGGGAATGAGCAGTTCTTC.